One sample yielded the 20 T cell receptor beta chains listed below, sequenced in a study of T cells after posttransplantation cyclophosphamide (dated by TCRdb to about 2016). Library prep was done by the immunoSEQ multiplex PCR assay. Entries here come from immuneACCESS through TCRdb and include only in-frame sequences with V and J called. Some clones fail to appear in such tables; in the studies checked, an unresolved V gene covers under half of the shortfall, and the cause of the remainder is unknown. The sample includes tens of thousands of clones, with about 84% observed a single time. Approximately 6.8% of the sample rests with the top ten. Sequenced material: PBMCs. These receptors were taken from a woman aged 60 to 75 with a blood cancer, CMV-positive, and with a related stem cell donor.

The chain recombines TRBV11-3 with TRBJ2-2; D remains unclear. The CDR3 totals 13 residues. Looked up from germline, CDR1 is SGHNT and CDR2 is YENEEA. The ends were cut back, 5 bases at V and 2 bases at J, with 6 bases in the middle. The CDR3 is CASSRLNTGELFF. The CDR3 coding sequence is TGTGCCAGCAGCCGACTTAACACCGGGGAGCTGTTTTTT. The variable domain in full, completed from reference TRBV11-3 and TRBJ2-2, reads EAGVVQSPRYKIIEKKQPVAFWCNPISGHNTLYWYLQNLGQGPELLIRYENEEAVDDSQLPKDRFSAERLKGVDSTLKIQPAELGDSAVYLCASSRLNTGELFFGEGSRLTVL.

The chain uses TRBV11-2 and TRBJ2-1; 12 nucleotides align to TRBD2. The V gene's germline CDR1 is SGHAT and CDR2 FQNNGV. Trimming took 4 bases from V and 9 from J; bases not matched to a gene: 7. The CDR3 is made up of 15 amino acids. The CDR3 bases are TGTGCCAGCAGCTCCAGACTAGCGGGAGTGGGTGAGCAGTTCTTC. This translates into CASSSRLAGVGEQFF.

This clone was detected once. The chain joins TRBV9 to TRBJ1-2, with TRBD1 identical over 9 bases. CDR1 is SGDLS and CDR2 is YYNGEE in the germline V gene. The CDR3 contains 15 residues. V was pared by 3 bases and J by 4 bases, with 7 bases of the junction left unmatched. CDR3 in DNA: TGTGCCAGCAGCGCCTACCCGGGACAGGGCTATGGCTACACCTTC. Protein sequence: CASSAYPGQGYGYTF.

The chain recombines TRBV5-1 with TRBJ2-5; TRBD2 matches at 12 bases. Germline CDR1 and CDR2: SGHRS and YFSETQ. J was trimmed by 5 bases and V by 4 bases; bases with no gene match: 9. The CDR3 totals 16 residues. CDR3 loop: CASSGIGTSGLETQYF. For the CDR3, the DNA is TGCGCCAGCAGCGGGATCGGGACTAGCGGGTTGGAGACCCAGTACTTC.

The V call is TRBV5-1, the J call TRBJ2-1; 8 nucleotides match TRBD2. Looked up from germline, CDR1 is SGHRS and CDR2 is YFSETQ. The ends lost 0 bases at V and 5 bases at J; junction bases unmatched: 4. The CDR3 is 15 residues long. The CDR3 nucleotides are TGCGCCAGCAGCTTGGTCCCCGGGAGGGACAATGAGCAGTTCTTC. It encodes CASSLVPGRDNEQFF. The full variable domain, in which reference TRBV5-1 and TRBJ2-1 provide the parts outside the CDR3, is KAGVTQTPRYLIKTRGQQVTLSCSPISGHRSVSWYQQTPGQGLQFLFEYFSETQRNKGNFPGRFSGRQFSNSRSEMNVSTLELGDSALYLCASSLVPGRDNEQFFGPGTRLTVL.

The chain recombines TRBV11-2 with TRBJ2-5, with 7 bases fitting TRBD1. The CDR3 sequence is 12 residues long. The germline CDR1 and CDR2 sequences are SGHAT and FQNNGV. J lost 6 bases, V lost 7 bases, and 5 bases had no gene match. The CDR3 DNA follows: TGTGCCAGCACCGACAGGGCGAAGACCCAGTACTTC. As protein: CASTDRAKTQYF. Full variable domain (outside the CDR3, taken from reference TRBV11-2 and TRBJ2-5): EAGVAQSPRYKIIEKRQSVAFWCNPISGHATLYWYQQILGQGPKLLIQFQNNGVVDDSQLPKDRFSAERLKGVDSTLKIQPAKLEDSAVYLCASTDRAKTQYFGPGTRLLVL.

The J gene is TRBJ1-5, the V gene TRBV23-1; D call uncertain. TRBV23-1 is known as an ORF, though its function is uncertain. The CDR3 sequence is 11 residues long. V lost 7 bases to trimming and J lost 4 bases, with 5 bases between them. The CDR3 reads CASTKNQPQHF. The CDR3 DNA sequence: TGCGCCAGCACCAAAAATCAGCCCCAGCATTTT.

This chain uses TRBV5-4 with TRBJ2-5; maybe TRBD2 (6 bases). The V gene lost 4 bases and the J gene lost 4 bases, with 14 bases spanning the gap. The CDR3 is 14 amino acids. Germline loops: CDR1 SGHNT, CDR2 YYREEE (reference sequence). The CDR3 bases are TGTGCCAGCAGCCCTGGGGGGAACGCAGAGACCCAGTACTTC. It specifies CASSPGGNAETQYF.

In nucleotides, the CDR3 is TGTGCCAGTAAGGTCCAGCGGGAGCGCAATGAGCAGTTCTTC. Its protein product is CASKVQRERNEQFF. The chain recombines TRBV19 with TRBJ2-1, with 8 bases matching TRBD2. The CDR3 spans 14 residues. The trim removed 7 bases at V and 6 bases at J, leaving 8 bases unmatched. Germline CDR1 LNHDA, CDR2 SQIVND (reference sequence). Together with reference TRBV19 and TRBJ2-1, the CDR3 gives the full variable domain: DGGITQSPKYLFRKEGQNVTLSCEQNLNHDAMYWYRQDPGQGLRLIYYSQIVNDFQKGDIAEGYSVSREKKESFPLTVTSAQKNPTAFYLCASKVQRERNEQFFGPGTRLTVL.

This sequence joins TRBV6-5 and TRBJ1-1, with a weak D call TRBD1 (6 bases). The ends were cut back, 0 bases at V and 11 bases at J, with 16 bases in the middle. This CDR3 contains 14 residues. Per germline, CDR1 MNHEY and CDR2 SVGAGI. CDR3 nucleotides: TGTGCCAGCAGTTACTCGAAGGCAGGGGATCGGGCTTTCTTT. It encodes CASSYSKAGDRAFF.

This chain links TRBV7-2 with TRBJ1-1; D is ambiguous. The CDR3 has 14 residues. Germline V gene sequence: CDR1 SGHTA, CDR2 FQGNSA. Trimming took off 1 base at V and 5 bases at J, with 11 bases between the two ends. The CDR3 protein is CASSLDPGNTEAFF. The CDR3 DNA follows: TGTGCCAGCAGCTTAGATCCGGGTAATACTGAAGCTTTCTTT.

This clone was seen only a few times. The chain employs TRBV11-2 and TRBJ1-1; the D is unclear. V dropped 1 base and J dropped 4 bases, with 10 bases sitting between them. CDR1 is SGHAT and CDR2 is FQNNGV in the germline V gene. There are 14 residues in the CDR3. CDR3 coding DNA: TGTGCCAGCAGCTTAGGGCTTAGAGGCACTGAAGCTTTCTTT. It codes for CASSLGLRGTEAFF.

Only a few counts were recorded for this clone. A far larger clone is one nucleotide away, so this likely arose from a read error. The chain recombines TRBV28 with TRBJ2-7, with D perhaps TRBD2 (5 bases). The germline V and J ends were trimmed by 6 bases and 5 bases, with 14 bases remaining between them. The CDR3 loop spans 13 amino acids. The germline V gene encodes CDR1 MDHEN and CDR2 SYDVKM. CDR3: CASRRPGFDEQYF. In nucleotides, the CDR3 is TGTGCCAGCAGGCGACCGGGATTTGACGAGCAGTACTTC.

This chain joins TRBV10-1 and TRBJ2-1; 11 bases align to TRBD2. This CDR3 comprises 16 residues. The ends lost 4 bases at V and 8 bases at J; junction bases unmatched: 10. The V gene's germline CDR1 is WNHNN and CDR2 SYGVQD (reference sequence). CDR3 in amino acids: CASSGIAGGFVDEQFF. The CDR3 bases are TGCGCCAGCAGTGGAATAGCGGGAGGGTTTGTAGATGAGCAGTTCTTC.

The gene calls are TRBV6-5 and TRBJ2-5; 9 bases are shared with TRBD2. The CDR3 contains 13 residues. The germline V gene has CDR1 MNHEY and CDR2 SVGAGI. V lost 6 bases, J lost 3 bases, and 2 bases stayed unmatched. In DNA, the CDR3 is TGTGCCAGCAGCATAGCGGGGGAAGAGACCCAGTACTTC. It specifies CASSIAGEETQYF.

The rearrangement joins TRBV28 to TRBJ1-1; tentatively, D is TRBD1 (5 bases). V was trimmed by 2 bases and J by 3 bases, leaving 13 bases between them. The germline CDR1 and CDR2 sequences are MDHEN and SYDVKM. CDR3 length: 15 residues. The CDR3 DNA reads TGTGCCAGCAGTTTAGACTGGGGCTGGGACACTGAAGCTTTCTTT. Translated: CASSLDWGWDTEAFF.

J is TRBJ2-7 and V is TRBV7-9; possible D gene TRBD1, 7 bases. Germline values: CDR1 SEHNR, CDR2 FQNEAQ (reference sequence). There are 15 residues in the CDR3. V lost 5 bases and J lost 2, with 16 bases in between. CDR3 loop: CASSPGSGGTYEQYF. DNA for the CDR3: TGTGCCAGCAGCCCAGGGTCAGGGGGGACCTACGAGCAGTACTTC.

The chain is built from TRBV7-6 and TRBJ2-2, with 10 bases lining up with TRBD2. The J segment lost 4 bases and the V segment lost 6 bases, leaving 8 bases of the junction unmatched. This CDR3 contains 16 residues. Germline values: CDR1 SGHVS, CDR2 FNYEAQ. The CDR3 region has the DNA TGTGCCAGCAGTTTCACTAGCGGGATCGGCACCGGGGAGCTGTTTTTT. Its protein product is CASSFTSGIGTGELFF.

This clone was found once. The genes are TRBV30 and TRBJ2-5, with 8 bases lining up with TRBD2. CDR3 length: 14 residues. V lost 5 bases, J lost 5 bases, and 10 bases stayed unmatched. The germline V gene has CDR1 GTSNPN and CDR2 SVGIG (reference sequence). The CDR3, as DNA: TGTGCCTGGTCGGGACTAGACCTCCACGAGACCCAGTACTTC. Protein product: CAWSGLDLHETQYF. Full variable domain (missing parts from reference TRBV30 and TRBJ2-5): SQTIHQWPATLVQPVGSPLSLECTVEGTSNPNLYWYRQAAGRGLQLLFYSVGIGQISSEVPQNLSASRPQDRQFILSSKKLLLSDSGFYLCAWSGLDLHETQYFGPGTRLLVL.

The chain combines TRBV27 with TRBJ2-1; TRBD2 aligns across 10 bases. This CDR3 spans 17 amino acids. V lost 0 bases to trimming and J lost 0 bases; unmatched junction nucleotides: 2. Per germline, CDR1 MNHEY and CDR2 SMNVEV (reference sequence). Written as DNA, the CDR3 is TGTGCCAGCAGTTTATCTTCTAGCGGGAGCTCCTACAATGAGCAGTTCTTC. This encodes CASSLSSSGSSYNEQFF.